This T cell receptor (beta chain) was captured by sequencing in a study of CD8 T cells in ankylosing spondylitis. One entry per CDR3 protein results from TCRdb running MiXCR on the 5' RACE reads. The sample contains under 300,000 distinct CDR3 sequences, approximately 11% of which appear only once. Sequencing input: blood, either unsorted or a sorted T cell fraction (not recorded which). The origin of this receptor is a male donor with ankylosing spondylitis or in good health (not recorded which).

CDR3 protein: CASSPNRLTSGMGNEQFF. CDR3 nucleotides: TGTGCCAGCAGCCCTAACAGGCTAACTAGCGGGATGGGCAATGAGCAGTTCTTC. The chain links TRBV11-2 to TRBJ2-1, with 10 bases matching TRBD2. The CDR3 runs to 18 residues. Trimming took 5 bases from V and 6 from J; bases not matched to a gene: 16. Germline V gene data show CDR1 as SGHAT and CDR2 as FQNNGV.